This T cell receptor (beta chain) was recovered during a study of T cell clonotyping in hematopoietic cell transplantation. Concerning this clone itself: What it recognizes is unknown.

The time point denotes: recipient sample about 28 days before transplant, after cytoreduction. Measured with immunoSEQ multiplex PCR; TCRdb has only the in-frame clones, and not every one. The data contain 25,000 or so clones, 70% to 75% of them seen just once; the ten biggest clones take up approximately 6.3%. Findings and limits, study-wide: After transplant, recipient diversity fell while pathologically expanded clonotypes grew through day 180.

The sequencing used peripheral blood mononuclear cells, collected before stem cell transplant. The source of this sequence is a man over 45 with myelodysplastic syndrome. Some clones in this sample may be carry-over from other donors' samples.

The CDR3: CASRRTSGGTQYF. The DNA of the CDR3 is TGTGCCAGCAGAAGGACTAGCGGGGGGACCCAGTACTTC. V is TRBV6-5 and J is TRBJ2-5, with 13 positions matching TRBD2. Germline CDR1 MNHEY, CDR2 SVGAGI. This CDR3 contains 13 residues. Trimming took 6 bases from V and 7 from J; bases not matched to a gene: 2.